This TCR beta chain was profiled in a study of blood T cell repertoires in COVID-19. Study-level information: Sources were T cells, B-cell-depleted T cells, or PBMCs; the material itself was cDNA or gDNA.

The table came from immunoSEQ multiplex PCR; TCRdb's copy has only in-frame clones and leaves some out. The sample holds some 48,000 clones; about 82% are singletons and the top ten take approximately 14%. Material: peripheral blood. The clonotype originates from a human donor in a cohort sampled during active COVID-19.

The CDR3 loop reads CASSFDRGGGKNIQYF. In DNA form, the CDR3 reads TGTGCCAGCAGTTTTGATAGGGGAGGAGGCAAAAACATTCAGTACTTC. The gene calls are TRBV27 and TRBJ2-4; tentative D call: TRBD2 (6 bases). This CDR3 has 16 amino acids. Germline loops: CDR1 MNHEY, CDR2 SMNVEV (reference sequence). Trimming left V 3 bases short and J 3 bases short, with 15 bases between.